The present T cell receptor beta chain was sequenced within a study of memory CD4+ T cells and cytomegalovirus serostatus. Study overall: Healthy Belgian adult donors included under ten CMV-positive and 24 CMV-negative people.

Single viable CD3+CD4+CD8-CD45RO+ cells were sorted as the memory CD4+ T cells. Study observations and caveats: CD4+ memory repertoires contained 67 of 164 reported CMV TCRbeta sequences.

This clone was counted only a few times. The antigen remains undetermined. Per the germline V gene, CDR1 is SQVTM and CDR2 is ANQGSEA. This CDR3 is 16 amino acids long. After removal of 4 bases from V and 5 bases from J, the junction contained 11 bases not matched to a gene. Original data processing: Out-of-frame sequences were removed, leaving about 2,300,000 distinct TCRbeta sequences. Assay used: immunoSEQ multiplex PCR; TCRdb lists only in-frame clones, some missing. V and J calls and clone size are given by that table; D and trimming were obtained from the DNA. The table lists about 56,000 clones, about four fifths of them singletons, with approximately 0.39% in the top ten.

The source of this sequence is an adult in good health and CMV-seronegative. This chain uses TRBV29-1 with TRBJ2-2, with 9 bases fitting TRBD1. The sample was memory CD4+ T cells from blood. CDR3 sequence (DNA): TGCAGCGTTGGTTGGGACAGGGCCGGAGGGACCGGGGAGCTGTTTTTT. This codes for CSVGWDRAGGTGELFF.